This T cell receptor beta chain emerged from a study of cytomegalovirus exposure and HLA in healthy donors (TCRdb year 2017). For the wider study: An earlier analysis of 587 of the donors reported 276 Gb of sequence data and 117 million unique TCR beta sequences obtained from about 200 million T cells. An early release covering about 600 HLA-typed donors comprised about 300 gigabases of sequencing data and tens of millions of unique TCR sequences. Among the 398 genotyped donors, approximately 82% belonged to the genetic ancestry cluster associated with self-reported Caucasian donors. The aim of the study was to test whether cataloging public T cell receptors could identify signatures of past pathogen exposure. The study used immunosequencing to profile the T cell repertoires of approximately 650 subjects and linked those repertoires to cytomegalovirus serostatus. In addition to the first cohort of about 650 subjects, a separate validation cohort of 120 different subjects was used. To predict cytomegalovirus infection status, the study brought together high-throughput TCR immunosequencing, statistical association of individual TCRs with disease status, and machine learning. To study patterns of TCR occurrence, a later analysis re-analyzed previously published TCR beta repertoires from 666 donors and added high-resolution HLA genotyping. Rather than using new phenotypic data, the later analysis identified candidate immune exposures from TCR beta sequences and from how often those sequences occurred across donors. An earlier analysis of some 500 of the donors applied high-throughput TCR beta sequencing to assess whether each TCR beta V gene segment acted as functional or pseudogenic. Donor age, sex, ethnicity and CMV serostatus were compiled alongside the repertoire data. Genome-wide SNP genotypes for about 65% of the roughly 670 donors were used in a later genetic analysis, which treated that subset as a discovery cohort. Every repertoire in the discovery cohort had been generated on one and the same sequencing platform. Class I and class II HLA loci were covered by the typing at four-digit resolution. The number of typed donors differed by locus: about 620-640 for A, B, C, DRB1 and DQB1; 500 to 550 for DQA1; 606 for DPA1; and some 470 for DPB1. A few DR-DQ haplotypes were treated as single units for association and clustering because of strong linkage in the cohort. On average, around 200,000 unique TCR beta nucleotide sequences were sequenced per donor among a few hundred genotyped donors of the cohort, with roughly 18% of those sequences being non-productive. What the work shows at the level of the full study, not this receptor alone: Cytomegalovirus status was reported to be diagnosed by the classifier with high specificity and sensitivity in both the original and validation cohorts. CMV serostatus was the only immune exposure information available for the cohort. A few of the identified cytomegalovirus-associated TCR beta chains were confirmed in vitro to be specific for cytomegalovirus antigens. Linkage disequilibrium might explain the correlated functional status among segregating V segments, but an unknown experimental factor could not be excluded. Assigning TCR associations to individual alleles was difficult when HLA alleles, especially DR and DQ, strongly co-occurred. According to a later genetic analysis, donors in an Asian-associated ancestry cluster had fewer N-insertions in productive TCRs than the approximately 610-donor mean. A group of highly shared sequence variants was considered likely to be a technical artifact of the sequencing pipeline. The study gave a list of about 170 TCR beta chains associated with cytomegalovirus. HLA typing was unavailable for some donors at each locus, so association tests used only the typed subset. A further reported finding was that TCR beta sequences accurately predicted the HLA-A and HLA-B alleles for most subjects in the first cohort. Across donors, most TCR sequences were observed very rarely, whereas some public TCRs were present in many individuals. Presence/absence analyses assumed roughly uniform sequencing depth across donors, an assumption that may not hold. In a later analysis, HLA-associated TCR beta chains showed more clonal expansion and lower generation probabilities than non-associated chains that were equally common. Over 15 rarely observed V segments, including chromosome 9 orphons, were excluded from the earlier analysis of just under 600 of the donors because counts were too low. At a false discovery rate of 0.05, a later analysis linked 16,951 TCR beta sequences to specific HLA alleles. In a later analysis, most CMV-associated TCR beta chains were found to appear HLA-restricted, with HLA associations seemingly driven largely by CMV exposure. This cohort had only TCR beta chains sequenced, and the lack of alpha or paired-chain data limited which features could be detected. According to the authors, the approach could potentially be generalized to other disease states and immunological phenotypes. Broadly in line with IMGT annotations, most TCR beta V segments showed up in productive rearrangements about 87% or about 30% of the time in an earlier analysis of under 700 of the donors. A later genetic analysis associated a missense DCLRE1C variant with V-gene and J-gene trimming of TCR beta chains, and an independent cohort replicated the association. In a later analysis, several top co-occurrence clusters were reported to appear linked to parvovirus B19, influenza, CMV and Epstein-Barr virus. In a later analysis, TCR association rates were found to vary across HLA loci, with the most associated TCRs seen for DRB1 alleles and the fewest for HLA-C alleles.

The cohort consisted of some 730 healthy bone marrow donors. All cohort members were sampled while nominally healthy, although unrecorded immune exposures were likely present. The donor was CMV seropositive and was included in the group of approximately 300 seropositive cohort members. A peripheral blood sample was collected from each donor, and TCR beta sequencing was performed on peripheral blood mononuclear cells. The Qiagen DNeasy Blood Extraction Kit was used to extract genomic DNA from the blood cell samples. The library relied on the immunoSEQ multiplex PCR assay. For the multiplex PCR, a mixture combining 60 forward primers for TCR Vbeta segments and 13 reverse primers for TCR Jbeta segments was used. The CDR3 region of rearranged TCR beta genes was amplified from genomic DNA by a multiplex PCR assay. Amplified TCR beta libraries were sequenced as 87-base-pair reads on the Illumina HiSeq System. The authors' pipeline ran thus. In a later analysis, some 80 million unique TCR beta chains were counted across the roughly 670 repertoires, and approximately 11 million of these chains were shared by at least two donors. Raw reads were error-corrected and collapsed into unique sequences with a nearest-neighbor algorithm that merged closely related sequences to remove PCR and sequencing errors. To assign V, D and J gene segments, CDR3 sequences were aligned to IMGT reference sequences. Each retained sequence needed at least a six-nucleotide match to both a V gene segment and a J gene segment. A rearrangement was called productive if the CDR3 had no stop codons and remained in frame with V and J, and every other rearrangement was called non-productive. CDR3 was defined according to IMGT convention as the region running from the second conserved V-encoded cysteine to the conserved J-encoded phenylalanine. In an earlier analysis of roughly 580 of the donors, sequences lacking an unambiguous match to a single V gene segment were excluded. In an earlier analysis of 587 of the donors, a V segment was called functional when productive rearrangements were above 56.7%, and segregating when the standard deviation between donors exceeded 5%. A statistical classification framework was built to diagnose cytomegalovirus status from the catalog of TCR beta chain sequences. In a later analysis, TCR nucleotide sequences were compared against IMGT/GENE-DB human TR gene sequences so that V and J genes could be assigned. The TCRdist pipeline was used in a later analysis to assign CDR3 sequences and most-parsimonious VDJ recombination scenarios. In a later analysis, each TCR beta chain was defined by its CDR3 amino acid sequence together with its V-gene family, and reads without a unique V-gene family were excluded. A later analysis removed 550 to 700 highly shared, low-generation-probability nucleotide sequences to deal with suspected cross-contamination and a sequencing artifact. A later analysis calculated a clonal expansion index for each public chain from normalized within-repertoire ranks of inferred template counts. In a later analysis, generation probabilities were computed using a VDJ recombination model fitted to out-of-frame rearrangements, and the results were checked against IGoR. A later analysis scored TCR-TCR, TCR-HLA and TCR-CMV co-occurrence with hypergeometric tests, applying a repertoire-size bias correction to TCR pairs. To estimate false discovery rates, a later analysis permuted the HLA or CMV assignments 20 times. In a later analysis, co-occurring TCRs were grouped with DBSCAN, and TCRdist sequence similarity was added when clustering was performed within HLA-allele-positive subsets. Repertoires with fewer than 30,000 or more than 120,000 public chains, plus five repertoires with anomalous nucleotide sharing, were excluded from co-occurrence clustering. TCRdb took this table from immuneACCESS and kept in-frame rearrangements with V and J called. Such tables lack part of the clones; where checked against another copy, unresolved V genes explain under half of the gap, and the rest is unexplained. The DNA was the basis for D and trimming; V, J and clone size are from that table. The sample table shows about 130,000 clones, and around four fifths are seen once. The top ten hold 20% of the sample.

As for this clone: Its antigen is currently not known. No per-base quality is available; no much larger clone lies one base away.

Source material: PBMCs. The TCR originated in a man aged 18 to 30 in good health and CMV-seropositive.

The DNA sequence follows: TGTGCCAGCAGCCCGACTAGCGGGGGGGTTAGCACAGATACGCAGTATTTT. Its amino acids are CASSPTSGGVSTDTQYF. The rearrangement combines TRBV7-9 with TRBJ2-3; 14 bases in between match TRBD2. CDR1 and CDR2 were assigned from the germline V gene (reference sequence) as SEHNR and FQNEAQ. Clipping removes 5 bases from V and 0 bases from J, with 4 as the unmatched junction base count. Spanning cysteine to phenylalanine, the CDR3 consists of 17 amino acids. Only the CDR3 region is kept as DNA, spanning 51 bases read in frame from base 1.